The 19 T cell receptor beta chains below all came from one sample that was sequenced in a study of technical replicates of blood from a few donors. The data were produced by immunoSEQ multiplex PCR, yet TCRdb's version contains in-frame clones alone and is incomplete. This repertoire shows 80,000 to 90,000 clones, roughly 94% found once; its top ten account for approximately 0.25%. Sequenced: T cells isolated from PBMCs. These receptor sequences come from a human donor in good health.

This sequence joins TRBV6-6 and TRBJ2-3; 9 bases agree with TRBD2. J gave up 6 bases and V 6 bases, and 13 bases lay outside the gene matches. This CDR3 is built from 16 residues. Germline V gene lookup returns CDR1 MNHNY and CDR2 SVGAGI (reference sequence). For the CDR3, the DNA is TGTGCCAGCAGGACCGGGACTAGCTTTATCTCGGATACGCAGTATTTT. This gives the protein CASRTGTSFISDTQYF.

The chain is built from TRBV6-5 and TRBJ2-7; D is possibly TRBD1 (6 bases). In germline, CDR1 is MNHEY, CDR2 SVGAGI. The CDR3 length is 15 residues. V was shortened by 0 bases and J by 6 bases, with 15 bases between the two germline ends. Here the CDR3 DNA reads TGTGCCAGCAGTTACTCGGGCGGAGTGGGGGCCGAGCAGTACTTC. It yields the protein CASSYSGGVGAEQYF.

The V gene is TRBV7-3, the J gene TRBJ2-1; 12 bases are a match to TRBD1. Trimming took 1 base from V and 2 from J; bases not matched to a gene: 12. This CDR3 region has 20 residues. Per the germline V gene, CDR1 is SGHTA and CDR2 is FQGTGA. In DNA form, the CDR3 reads TGTGCCAGCAGCTTAAGGGGGGGACAGGGGGCGCCCAGTCCCTACAATGAGCAGTTCTTC. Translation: CASSLRGGQGAPSPYNEQFF.

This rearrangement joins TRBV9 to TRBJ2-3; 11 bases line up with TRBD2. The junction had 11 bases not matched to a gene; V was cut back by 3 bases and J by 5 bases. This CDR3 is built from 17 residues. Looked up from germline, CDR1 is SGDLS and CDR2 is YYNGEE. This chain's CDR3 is CASSARWGSGGGDTQYF. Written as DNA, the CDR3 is TGTGCCAGCAGCGCCCGCTGGGGTAGCGGGGGGGGAGATACGCAGTATTTT.

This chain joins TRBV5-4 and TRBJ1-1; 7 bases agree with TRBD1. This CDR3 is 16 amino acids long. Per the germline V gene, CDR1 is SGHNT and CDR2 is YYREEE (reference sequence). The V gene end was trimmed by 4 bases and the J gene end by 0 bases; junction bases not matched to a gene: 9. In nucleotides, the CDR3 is TGTGCCAGCAGCCCCGAGGGGGCATTCATGAACACTGAAGCTTTCTTT. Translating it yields CASSPEGAFMNTEAFF.

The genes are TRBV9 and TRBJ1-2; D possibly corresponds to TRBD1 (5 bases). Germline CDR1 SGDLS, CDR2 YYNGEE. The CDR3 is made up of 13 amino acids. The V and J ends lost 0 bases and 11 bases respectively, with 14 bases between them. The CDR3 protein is CASSVEGIHRYTF. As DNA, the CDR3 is TGTGCCAGCAGCGTAGAGGGGATCCACAGATACACCTTC.

The CDR3 bases are TGCGCCAGCAGCCAAGCTCCGGGACTAGCGGCCAGAGCAGACCAAGAGACCCAGTACTTC. It translates to CASSQAPGLAARADQETQYF. The genes are TRBV4-1 and TRBJ2-5; 11 nucleotides line up with TRBD2. CDR1 is MGHRA, CDR2 YSYEKL, per germline. This CDR3 spans 20 amino acids. V lost 1 base and J lost 0; bases outside the gene matches: 13.

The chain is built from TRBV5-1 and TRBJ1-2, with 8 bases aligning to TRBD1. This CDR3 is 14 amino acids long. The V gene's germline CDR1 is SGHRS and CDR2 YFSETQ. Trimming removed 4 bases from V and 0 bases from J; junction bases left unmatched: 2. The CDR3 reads CASSRDRTNYGYTF. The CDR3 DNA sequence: TGCGCCAGCAGCCGGGACAGGACTAACTATGGCTACACCTTC. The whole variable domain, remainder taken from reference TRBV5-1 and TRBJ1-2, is KAGVTQTPRYLIKTRGQQVTLSCSPISGHRSVSWYQQTPGQGLQFLFEYFSETQRNKGNFPGRFSGRQFSNSRSEMNVSTLELGDSALYLCASSRDRTNYGYTFGSGTRLTVV.

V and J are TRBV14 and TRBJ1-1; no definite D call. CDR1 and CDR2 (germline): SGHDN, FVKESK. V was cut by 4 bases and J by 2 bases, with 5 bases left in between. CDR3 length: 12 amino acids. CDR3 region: CASSPGNTEAFF. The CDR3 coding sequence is TGTGCCAGCAGCCCAGGTAACACTGAAGCTTTCTTT.

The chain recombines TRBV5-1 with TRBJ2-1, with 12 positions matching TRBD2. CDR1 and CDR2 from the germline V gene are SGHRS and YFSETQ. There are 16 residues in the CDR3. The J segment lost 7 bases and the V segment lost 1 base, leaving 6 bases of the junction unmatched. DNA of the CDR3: TGCGCCAGCAGCTTGCCCCTAGCGGGAGGGCCGAATGAGCAGTTCTTC. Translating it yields CASSLPLAGGPNEQFF. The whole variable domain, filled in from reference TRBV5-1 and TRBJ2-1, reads KAGVTQTPRYLIKTRGQQVTLSCSPISGHRSVSWYQQTPGQGLQFLFEYFSETQRNKGNFPGRFSGRQFSNSRSEMNVSTLELGDSALYLCASSLPLAGGPNEQFFGPGTRLTVL.

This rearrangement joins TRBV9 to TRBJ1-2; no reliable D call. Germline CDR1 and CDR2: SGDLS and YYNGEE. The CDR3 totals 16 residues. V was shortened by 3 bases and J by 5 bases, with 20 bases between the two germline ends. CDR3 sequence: CASSATSSSSQYGYTF. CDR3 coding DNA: TGTGCCAGCAGCGCCACCTCCTCCTCGTCCCAGTATGGCTACACCTTC.

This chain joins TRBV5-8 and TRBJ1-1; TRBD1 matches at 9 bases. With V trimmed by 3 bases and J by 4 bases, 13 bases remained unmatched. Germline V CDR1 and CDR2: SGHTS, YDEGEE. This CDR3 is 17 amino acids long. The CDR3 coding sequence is TGTGCCAGCAGCTCTTGGACAGGGGTTTCGTTGGCCACTGAAGCTTTCTTT. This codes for CASSSWTGVSLATEAFF.

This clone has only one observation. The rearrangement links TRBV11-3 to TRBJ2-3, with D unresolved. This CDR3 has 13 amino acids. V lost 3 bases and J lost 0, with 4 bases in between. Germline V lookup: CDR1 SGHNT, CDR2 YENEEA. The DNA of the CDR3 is TGTGCCAGCAGCTTCCTTAGCACAGATACGCAGTATTTT. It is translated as CASSFLSTDTQYF.

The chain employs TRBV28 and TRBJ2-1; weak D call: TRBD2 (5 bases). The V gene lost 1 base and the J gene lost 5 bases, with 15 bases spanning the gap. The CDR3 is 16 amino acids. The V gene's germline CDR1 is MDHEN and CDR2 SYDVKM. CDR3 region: CASSLFTSGGNNEQFF. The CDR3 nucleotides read TGTGCCAGCAGTTTATTTACCAGCGGTGGAAACAATGAGCAGTTCTTC.

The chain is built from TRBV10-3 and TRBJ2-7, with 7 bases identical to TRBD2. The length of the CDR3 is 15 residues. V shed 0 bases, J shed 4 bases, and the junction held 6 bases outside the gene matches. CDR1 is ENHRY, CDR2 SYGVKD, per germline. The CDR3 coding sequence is TGTGCCATCAGTGAGTCGGGAGGGACTCCTTACGAGCAGTACTTC. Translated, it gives CAISESGGTPYEQYF.

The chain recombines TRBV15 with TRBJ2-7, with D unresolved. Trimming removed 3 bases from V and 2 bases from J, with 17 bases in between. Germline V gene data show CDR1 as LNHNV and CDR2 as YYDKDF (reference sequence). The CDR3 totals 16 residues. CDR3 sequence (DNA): TGTGCCACCAGCAGCTCGAGGCCCCCCGCCACCTACGAGCAGTACTTC. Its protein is CATSSSRPPATYEQYF. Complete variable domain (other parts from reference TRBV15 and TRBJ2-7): DAMVIQNPRYQVTQFGKPVTLSCSQTLNHNVMYWYQQKSSQAPKLLFHYYDKDFNNEADTPDNFQSRRPNTSFCFLDIRSPGLGDTAMYLCATSSSRPPATYEQYFGPGTRLTVT.

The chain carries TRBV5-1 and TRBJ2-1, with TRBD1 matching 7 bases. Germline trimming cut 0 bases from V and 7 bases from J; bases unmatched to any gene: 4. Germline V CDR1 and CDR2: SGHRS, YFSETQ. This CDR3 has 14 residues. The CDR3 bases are TGCGCCAGCAGCTTGGAGGGGGCGGTGAATGAGCAGTTCTTC. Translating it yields CASSLEGAVNEQFF.

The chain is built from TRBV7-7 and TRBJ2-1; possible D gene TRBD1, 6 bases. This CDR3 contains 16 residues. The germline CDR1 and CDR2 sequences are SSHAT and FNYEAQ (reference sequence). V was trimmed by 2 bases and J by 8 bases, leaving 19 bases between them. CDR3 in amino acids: CASSLPTSGRGYEQFF. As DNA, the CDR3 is TGTGCCAGCAGCTTACCCACTTCGGGTAGGGGGTATGAGCAGTTCTTC.

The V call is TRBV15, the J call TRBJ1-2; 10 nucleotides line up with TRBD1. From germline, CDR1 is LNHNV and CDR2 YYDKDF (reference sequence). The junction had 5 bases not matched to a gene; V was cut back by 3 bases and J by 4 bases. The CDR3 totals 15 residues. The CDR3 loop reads CATSRPGQGTYGYTF. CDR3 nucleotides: TGTGCCACCAGCAGGCCGGGACAGGGGACCTATGGCTACACCTTC.